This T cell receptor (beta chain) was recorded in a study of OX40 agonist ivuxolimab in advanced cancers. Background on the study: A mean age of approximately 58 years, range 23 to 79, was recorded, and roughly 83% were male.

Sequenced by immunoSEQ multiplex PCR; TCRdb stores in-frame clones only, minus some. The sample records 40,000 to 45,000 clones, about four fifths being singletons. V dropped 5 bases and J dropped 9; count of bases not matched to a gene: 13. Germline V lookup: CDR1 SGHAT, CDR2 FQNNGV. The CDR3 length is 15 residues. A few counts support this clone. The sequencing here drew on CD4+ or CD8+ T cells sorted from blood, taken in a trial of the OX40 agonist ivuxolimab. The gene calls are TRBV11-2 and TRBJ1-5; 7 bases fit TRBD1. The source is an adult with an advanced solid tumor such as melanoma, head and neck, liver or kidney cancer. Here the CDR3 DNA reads TGTGCCAGCAGCAGGGGGCAGGGCCAAGACGGGCCCCAGCATTTT. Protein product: CASSRGQGQDGPQHF.